Sequencing of this TCR beta chain was carried out in a study of cytomegalovirus exposure and HLA in healthy donors. Study overall: A previous analysis identified about 110 million unique TCR beta sequences derived from around 180 million T cells. In an early release, HLA-typed donors contributed about 80 million unique TCR sequences.

Both 60 Vbeta primers and 13 Jbeta primers went into the PCR. Assay: immunoSEQ multiplex PCR; the TCRdb copy retains only in-frame clones and omits some. The data show 90,000 to 140,000 clones, with 12% to 15% seen just once and around 0.9% held by the top ten. J was trimmed by 6 bases and V by 7 bases; bases with no gene match: 4. Germline loops: CDR1 SQVTM, CDR2 ANQGSEA. This CDR3 region has 11 residues. The specimen sequenced was PBMCs. The V gene is TRBV29-1, the J gene TRBJ1-2, with 8 nucleotides matching TRBD1. The sequence was obtained from a female donor in good health and CMV-seronegative. CDR3 sequence (DNA): TGCAGCGGGAAGACAGGGGATGGCTACACCTTC. This gives the protein CSGKTGDGYTF. Looking up the rest from reference TRBV29-1 and TRBJ1-2 gives the full variable domain: SAVISQKPSRDICQRGTSLTIQCQVDSQVTMMFWYRQQPGQSLTLIATANQGSEATYESGFVIDKFPISRPNLTFSTLTVSNMSPEDSSIYLCSGKTGDGYTFGSGTRLTVV.